This is a list of T cell receptor beta chains from one sample in a study of chronic HIV infection and antiretroviral therapy. From the 5' RACE reads, TCRdb called clonotypes with MiXCR, one entry per CDR3 protein. The sample lists 30,000 to 35,000 distinct CDR3 sequences, 7.5% to 10% occurring once. The source material was peripheral blood. The receptors originated from an adult who had HIV and had not received antiretroviral therapy, or was an uninfected healthy control (not recorded which). Both conserved end residues are part of each CDR3. D genes are given only for firm matches. Clone size is shown for a subset of rows, as once, few, many or a class of expanded clone.

>many|TRBJ2-6|TRBV6-6|.
TGTGCCAGCAGTAACCAGGACCCTGGGGCCAACGTCCTGACTTTC
CASSNQDPGANVLTF
>few|TRBJ1-2|TRBV29-1|.
TGCAGCGTCAAACAGGACAACTATGGCTACACCTTC
CSVKQDNYGYTF
>many|TRBJ1-1|TRBV18|.
TGTGCCAGCTCACCACAAGGGGGTGAAGCTTTCTTT
CASSPQGGEAFF
>few|TRBJ2-5|TRBV7-2|.
TGTGCCAGCAGCTTAGCAGAGACCCAGTACTTC
CASSLAETQYF
>many|TRBJ1-4|TRBV7-2|TRBD1
TGTGCCAGCAGCTTGGACAGGGGGAATGAAAAACTGTTTTTT
CASSLDRGNEKLFF
>many|TRBJ2-6|TRBV4-3|.
TGCGCCAGCAGTGATGGTGCTTTTTCCGGGGCCAACGTCCTGACTTTC
CASSDGAFSGANVLTF
>few|TRBJ2-1|TRBV4-1|.
TGCGCCAGCAGCCAAGTACCAGCGGGCGCTGCGGATGAGCAGTTCTTC
CASSQVPAGAADEQFF
>many|TRBJ1-2|TRBV29-1|.
TGCAGCGTTGAAGATCCCCACAGGGTCGTACCGCCAGGCTATGGCTACACCTTC
CSVEDPHRVVPPGYGYTF
>many|TRBJ1-1|TRBV7-6|TRBD1
TGTGCCGGGTTGACAGGGGCCTCTGAAGCTTTCTTT
CAGLTGASEAFF
>many|TRBJ1-5|TRBV6-2/TRBV6-3|.
TGTGCCAGCAGTGCCTTTGGCAATCAGCCCCAGCATTTT
CASSAFGNQPQHF
>many|TRBJ1-5|TRBV29-1|.
TGCAGCGTCCAAGGGAGGGAAGGACAGCCCCAGCATTTT
CSVQGREGQPQHF
>few|TRBJ2-5|TRBV29-1|.
TGCAGCGTGGTTGGTCCGTACCAAGAGACCCAGTACTTC
CSVVGPYQETQYF
>few|TRBJ2-7|TRBV11-1|.
TGTGCCAGCAGCTTAGCCCCCGGGGAGCAGTACTTC
CASSLAPGEQYF
>many|TRBJ1-1|TRBV29-1|.
TGCAGCGTTGGGGCAGGCTACAACACTGAAGCTTTCTTT
CSVGAGYNTEAFF
>.|TRBJ2-3|TRBV29-1|TRBD2
TGCAGCGTTGGAGCGGGGGTGGCAGATACGCAGTATTTT
CSVGAGVADTQYF
>many|TRBJ2-5|TRBV7-9|TRBD1
TGTGCCAGCAGCTGGTGGGACAGGGAAGAGACCCAGTACTTC
CASSWWDREETQYF
>many|TRBJ1-5|TRBV19|.
TGTGCCAGTAGTTCAACCGGGACGAGGAGCCATCAGCCCCAGCATTTT
CASSSTGTRSHQPQHF